Listed here are 25 T cell receptor beta chains from one sample, sequenced in a study of blood T cell repertoires in COVID-19. The protocol was immunoSEQ multiplex PCR, while the TCRdb copy is restricted to in-frame clones and leaves out a portion. The sample yields 300,000 or so clones, approximately 90% seen once. The sequenced material came from peripheral blood. The origin of the receptors is a woman aged 25-40 years who had recovered from COVID-19.

This chain connects TRBV19 to TRBJ2-7; D is ambiguous. CDR1 and CDR2 from the germline V gene are LNHDA and SQIVND (reference sequence). The germline V and J ends were trimmed by 0 bases and 4 bases, with 4 bases remaining between them. The CDR3 runs to 12 residues. CDR3 in amino acids: CASSIDSYEQYF. For the CDR3, the DNA is TGTGCCAGTAGTATAGACAGTTACGAGCAGTACTTC.

Concerning this clone: Other DNA sequences in this sample translate to the same CDR3. The chain carries TRBV7-9 and TRBJ2-7, with D possibly TRBD2 on 6 matching bases. The germline gives CDR1 SEHNR, CDR2 FQNEAQ (reference sequence). Trimming cost V 0 bases and J 0 bases, with 6 bases left between them. This CDR3 comprises 14 residues. The CDR3 DNA reads TGTGCCAGCAGCTTAGCGGAGGGCTCCTACGAGCAGTACTTC. It is translated as CASSLAEGSYEQYF.

J is TRBJ2-7 and V is TRBV11-1; a weak D match, TRBD1 (6 bases). In germline, CDR1 is SGHAT, CDR2 FQDESV (reference sequence). V dropped 1 base and J dropped 2 bases, with 6 bases sitting between them. The CDR3 contains 13 residues. As DNA, the CDR3 is TGTGCCAGCAGCTTAGGGACAGCCTACGAGCAGTACTTC. It yields the protein CASSLGTAYEQYF.

In this sample, this clone turned up once. V is TRBV5-5 and J is TRBJ2-1, with TRBD1 identical over 10 bases. Germline V lookup: CDR1 SGHKS, CDR2 YYEKEE (reference sequence). The CDR3 covers 15 residues. After removal of 0 bases from V and 10 bases from J, the junction contained 7 bases not matched to a gene. Written as DNA, the CDR3 is TGTGCCAGCAGCTTGGCGGGACAGGGGACGGGGGAGCAGTTCTTC. This codes for CASSLAGQGTGEQFF.

The V call is TRBV4-1, the J call TRBJ2-1, with TRBD1 matching over 9 bases. V lost 3 bases and J lost 9; bases outside the gene matches: 0. The germline gives CDR1 MGHRA, CDR2 YSYEKL. The CDR3 has 12 amino acids. This chain's CDR3 is CASSQDRGEQFF. For the CDR3, the DNA is TGCGCCAGCAGCCAGGACAGGGGTGAGCAGTTCTTC.

This clone was counted a few times. In nucleotides, the CDR3 is TGTGCCAGCAGCTACCCAGGGTATTCCTCTGGGGCCAACGTCCTGACTTTC. Translation gives CASSYPGYSSGANVLTF. The rearrangement links TRBV7-9 to TRBJ2-6; D is possibly TRBD1 (5 bases). This CDR3 comprises 17 residues. V lost 4 bases and J 0 bases, leaving 13 bases between the germline ends. Germline V gene lookup returns CDR1 SEHNR and CDR2 FQNEAQ (reference sequence).

The rearrangement joins TRBV27 to TRBJ2-5; D gene uncertain. CDR1 is MNHEY and CDR2 is SMNVEV in the germline V gene (reference sequence). Trimming pared 3 bases from V and 3 bases from J, leaving 8 bases between. The CDR3 loop spans 13 amino acids. Written as DNA, the CDR3 is TGTGCCAGCAGTTTCCGTCAGAAAGAGACCCAGTACTTC. Translating gives CASSFRQKETQYF.

The chain uses TRBV28 and TRBJ1-2; D not certain. CDR1 MDHEN and CDR2 SYDVKM come from the germline V gene. The V gene lost 5 bases and the J gene lost 0 bases, with 10 bases spanning the gap. This CDR3 has 14 amino acids. For the CDR3, the DNA is TGTGCCAGCAGTCTTTACAGATCTAACTATGGCTACACCTTC. Translated: CASSLYRSNYGYTF.

The rearrangement links TRBV19 to TRBJ1-2; the D gene is possibly TRBD1 (6 bases). The CDR3 covers 15 residues. Trimming cost V 3 bases and J 4 bases, with 15 bases left between them. Germline CDR1 LNHDA, CDR2 SQIVND (reference sequence). CDR3 loop: CASSIQTGFGYGYTF. Here the CDR3 DNA reads TGTGCCAGTAGTATCCAAACAGGGTTTGGCTATGGCTACACCTTC.

This chain uses TRBV28 with TRBJ2-7; D possibly corresponds to TRBD2 (6 bases). Germline values: CDR1 MDHEN, CDR2 SYDVKM. The CDR3 consists of 14 residues. V was pared by 5 bases and J by 3 bases, with 14 bases between. CDR3 coding DNA: TGTGCCAGCAGTCGCGGGGCTCCATTCTACGAGCAGTACTTC. Translating it yields CASSRGAPFYEQYF.

The chain couples TRBV11-2 to TRBJ1-6, with D tentatively TRBD1 (5 bases). The germline V and J ends were trimmed by 5 bases and 6 bases, with 17 bases remaining between them. The CDR3 is made up of 16 amino acids. Germline V gives CDR1 SGHAT, CDR2 FQNNGV. In DNA form, the CDR3 reads TGTGCCAGCAGCCGGGTGAAGGGGCCGGGTAATTCACCCCTCCACTTT. Protein product: CASSRVKGPGNSPLHF.

The rearrangement joins TRBV15 to TRBJ1-4; 7 nucleotides align to TRBD1. The germline V gene encodes CDR1 LNHNV and CDR2 YYDKDF (reference sequence). The CDR3 extends over 15 amino acids. The trim removed 5 bases at V and 4 bases at J, leaving 7 bases unmatched. CDR3 bases: TGTGCCACCAGCCAAGGGGGCAAGGTTAATGAAAAACTGTTTTTT. Its translation: CATSQGGKVNEKLFF.

Here the CDR3 DNA reads TGCGCCAGCAGCAAAGGACAGGACCAAGAGACCCAGTACTTC. It translates to CASSKGQDQETQYF. This chain uses TRBV4-1 with TRBJ2-5; 7 bases are a match to TRBD1. Looked up from germline, CDR1 is MGHRA and CDR2 is YSYEKL. The CDR3 extends over 14 amino acids. J lost 0 bases, V lost 5 bases, and 3 bases had no gene match.

The chain recombines TRBV6-2 or TRBV6-3 with TRBJ1-2; 9 bases fit TRBD1. Per germline, CDR1 MNHEY and CDR2 SVGEGT. The CDR3 has 13 amino acids. V trimming: 6 bases; J trimming: 7 bases; junction bases outside the gene matches: 6. CDR3 amino acids: CASSPQGASGYTF. The CDR3 nucleotides are TGTGCCAGCAGCCCACAGGGGGCCAGTGGCTACACCTTC.

V is TRBV7-6 and J is TRBJ2-3, with 7 nucleotides matching TRBD2. Unmatched junction bases numbered 8, after V lost 0 bases and J lost 2 bases. The CDR3 extends over 17 amino acids. The germline V gene encodes CDR1 SGHVS and CDR2 FNYEAQ. CDR3 region: CASSLAVWGGATDTQYF. The CDR3 DNA reads as TGTGCCAGCAGCTTAGCGGTGTGGGGGGGAGCCACAGATACGCAGTATTTT.

The chain recombines TRBV7-8 with TRBJ2-5; 11 bases map to TRBD2. There are 17 residues in the CDR3. CDR1 and CDR2 from the germline V gene are SGHVS and FQNEAQ. Trimming at V came to 1 base and at J to 3 bases, leaving 7 bases not matched to a gene. The CDR3 coding sequence is TGTGCCAGCAGCTTAGGGCGTAGCGGGGGGGCCGAAGAGACCCAGTACTTC. Encoded protein: CASSLGRSGGAEETQYF.

The chain has TRBV18 and TRBJ1-3; no clear D. V lost 6 bases, J lost 0 bases, and 18 bases lay in between. The CDR3 length is 17 residues. The germline V gene has CDR1 KGHSH and CDR2 LQKENI. The CDR3 DNA reads as TGTGCCAGCTCGACCCCAGGACTGATAGCCTCTGGAAACACCATATATTTT. Protein product: CASSTPGLIASGNTIYF.

V is TRBV2 and J is TRBJ2-5; maybe TRBD1 (5 bases). V lost 2 bases and J lost 2, with 6 bases in between. Germline V gives CDR1 SNHLY, CDR2 FYNNEI. The CDR3 extends over 13 amino acids. The CDR3 loop is CASSEYRQETQYF. Written as DNA, the CDR3 is TGTGCCAGCAGTGAATACAGGCAAGAGACCCAGTACTTC.

The V call is TRBV3-1 (or the pseudogene TRBV3-2), the J call TRBJ2-3, with 8 bases matching TRBD2. Germline V lookup: CDR1 LGHDT, CDR2 YNNKEL (reference sequence). With 3 bases clipped from V and 8 bases from J, the junction kept 10 bases outside the gene matches. The CDR3 is 15 amino acids. The DNA for the CDR3 is TGTGCCAGCAGCCAGGTGGGACTAGGAAGCAGTACGCAGTATTTT. This encodes CASSQVGLGSSTQYF.

The count of this clone is one. This sequence joins TRBV5-5 and TRBJ1-2; unclear D gene. CDR3 length: 12 residues. CDR1 is SGHKS and CDR2 is YYEKEE in the germline V gene (reference sequence). The V gene lost 0 bases and the J gene lost 4 bases, with 4 bases spanning the gap. CDR3: CASSLESYGYTF. CDR3 nucleotide sequence: TGTGCCAGCAGCTTGGAGAGCTATGGCTACACCTTC.

The chain is built from TRBV7-9 and TRBJ2-3, with D maybe TRBD2 (7 bases). The CDR3 totals 15 residues. Trimming cost V 5 bases and J 6 bases, with 18 bases left between them. CDR1 is SEHNR, CDR2 FQNEAQ, per germline (reference sequence). CDR3 DNA sequence: TGTGCCAGCAGCCCCGGGGGGCCTAAATGGGATACGCAGTATTTT. It is translated as CASSPGGPKWDTQYF.

The rearrangement joins TRBV14 to TRBJ2-5; 7 bases are a match to TRBD2. CDR1 and CDR2 from the germline V gene are SGHDN and FVKESK. CDR3 size: 16 residues. The V and J ends lost 0 bases and 5 bases, in that order; junction bases with no gene match: 9. The CDR3 reads CASSQDLGGVWETQYF. The CDR3 bases are TGTGCCAGCAGCCAAGATCTTGGGGGGGTCTGGGAGACCCAGTACTTC.

The rearrangement links TRBV5-6 to TRBJ2-7; TRBD1 aligns across 7 bases. CDR1 is SGHDT and CDR2 is YYEEEE in the germline V gene. The CDR3 totals 13 residues. Germline trimming cut 4 bases from V and 2 bases from J; bases unmatched to any gene: 3. The CDR3 loop is CASSMGQTYEQYF. The CDR3 coding sequence is TGTGCCAGCAGCATGGGACAGACCTACGAGCAGTACTTC.

V usage is TRBV29-1 and J usage is TRBJ2-5; unclear D gene. Germline V gene lookup returns CDR1 SQVTM and CDR2 ANQGSEA. The CDR3 has 12 amino acids. Deletions cut 3 bases from V and 5 bases from J, with 10 bases between. In DNA, the CDR3 is TGCAGCGTTGAGACTTTCTGGGAGACCCAGTACTTC. Encoded protein: CSVETFWETQYF.

The V gene is TRBV7-3, the J gene TRBJ1-2; a weak D match, TRBD1 (5 bases). Germline CDR1 is SGHTA and CDR2 is FQGTGA. This CDR3 is built from 14 residues. V lost 5 bases and J 5 bases, leaving 15 bases between the germline ends. CDR3 bases: TGTGCCAGCAGCCCAAACCGGGACTTTTATGGCTACACCTTC. This sequence encodes CASSPNRDFYGYTF.